The 20 T cell receptor beta chains listed next were all sequenced from one sample in a study of T cells after yellow fever vaccination. TCRdb re-called the 5' RACE reads with MiXCR, one entry per CDR3 protein. The table lists fewer than 350,000 distinct CDR3 sequences, approximately 4% of them singletons. The sample was PBMCs, taken 15 days after the yellow fever booster vaccination. All receptors derive from a man aged 18-30 years who received the YFV17D yellow fever vaccine.

The CDR3 DNA is TGTGCCAGCAGCCCAAGACAGGGCCCCTACGAGCAGTACGTC. Its protein is CASSPRQGPYEQYV. The chain has TRBV7-2 and TRBJ2-7; 7 bases agree with TRBD1. Germline lookup yields CDR1 SGHTA and CDR2 FQGNSA. V lost 5 bases and J lost 2; bases outside the gene matches: 6. CDR3 length: 14 residues.

The rearrangement uses TRBV12-3 or TRBV12-4 and TRBJ2-5; no definite D call. Trimming removed 6 bases at V and 2 bases at J, with 19 bases between. This CDR3 is 16 amino acids long. This CDR3 reads CASSPRVVAVQETQYF. The CDR3 region has the DNA TGTGCCAGCAGCCCCCGGGTGGTGGCAGTACAAGAGACCCAGTACTTC.

This clonotype showed up many times. CDR3 bases: TGCAGTGCTCCCGGCAGGGAGGGAGGGGGATCCTATGGCTACACCTTC. Residues: CSAPGREGGGSYGYTF. The chain combines TRBV20-1 with TRBJ1-2; perhaps TRBD1 as D (6 bases). Trimming stripped 5 bases from V and 4 bases from J, with 23 bases between. Germline CDR1 and CDR2: DFQATT and SNEGSKA (reference sequence). The CDR3 covers 16 residues.

The genes are TRBV7-9 and TRBJ2-1; the match to TRBD1 covers 10 bases. The junction had 10 bases not matched to a gene; V was cut back by 5 bases and J by 9 bases. Per germline, CDR1 SEHNR and CDR2 FQNEAQ (reference sequence). The CDR3 runs 15 residues. CDR3 amino acids: CASSPGQGFTAEQFF. CDR3 coding DNA: TGTGCCAGCAGCCCGGGACAGGGGTTTACTGCTGAGCAGTTCTTC.

Worth noting for this clonotype: The junction departs from the called germline gene at one end, perhaps through a read error. V gene TRBV7-7 combines with J gene TRBJ2-7; 7 bases align to TRBD1. Per the germline V gene, CDR1 is SSHAT and CDR2 is FNYEAQ (reference sequence). The CDR3 runs to 15 residues. CDR3 DNA: TGTGCCAGCAGCCTGCGACAGGGCCAAGGCTACGAGAAGTACTTC. Amino acids: CASSLRQGQGYEKYF. The full variable domain, with the rest looked up from reference TRBV7-7 and TRBJ2-7, is GAGVSQSPRYKVTKRGQDVTLRCDPISSHATLYWYQQALGQGPEFLTYFNYEAQPDKSGLPSDRFSAERPEGSISTLTIQRTEQRDSAMYRCASSLRQGQGYEKYFGPGTRLTVT.

This clonotype was observed a few times. J is TRBJ2-3 and V is TRBV25-1, with D uncertain. Germline CDR1 MGHDK, CDR2 SYGVNS. Between the trimmed V and J ends, which lost 5 bases and 0 bases, there was a span of 18 bases. The CDR3 has 17 residues. The CDR3 loop reads CASSPTHDKTSTDTQYF. DNA for the CDR3: TGTGCCAGCAGTCCAACTCATGATAAAACTAGCACAGATACGCAGTATTTT.

This clonotype was counted a few times. In nucleotides, the CDR3 is TGTGCCAGCGGCTATCCGGAGGCAGATACGCAGTATTTT. Encoded protein: CASGYPEADTQYF. The chain recombines TRBV5-4 with TRBJ2-3, with D perhaps TRBD2 (5 bases). V was clipped by 7 bases and J by 4 bases, with 13 bases between them. This CDR3 is 13 amino acids long. Looked up from germline, CDR1 is SGHNT and CDR2 is YYREEE (reference sequence).

The chain is built from TRBV19 and TRBJ1-5; 9 positions match TRBD1. V lost 5 bases to trimming and J lost 6 bases; unmatched junction nucleotides: 17. CDR3 length: 18 amino acids. Germline CDR1 reads LNHDA; CDR2 reads SQIVND (reference sequence). In DNA, the CDR3 is TGTGCCAGTAGTCTAAACGGCCCCAGACAGGGGGTAAGTCAGCCCCAGCATTTT. This codes for CASSLNGPRQGVSQPQHF. The complete variable domain, with remaining parts taken from reference TRBV19 and TRBJ1-5, reads DGGITQSPKYLFRKEGQNVTLSCEQNLNHDAMYWYRQDPGQGLRLIYYSQIVNDFQKGDIAEGYSVSREKKESFPLTVTSAQKNPTAFYLCASSLNGPRQGVSQPQHFGDGTRLSIL.

This clonotype was found a few times. The rearrangement links TRBV12-3 or TRBV12-4 to TRBJ2-2, with no clear D. V was trimmed by 5 bases and J by 3 bases, leaving 7 bases between them. The CDR3 is 13 residues long. CDR3 nucleotide sequence: TGTGCCAGCAGTAGCCTTTACACCGGGGAGCTGTTTTTT. It codes for CASSSLYTGELFF.

The chain uses TRBV7-3 and TRBJ2-2; 9 bases agree with TRBD1. The CDR3 is 14 amino acids. After removal of 8 bases from V and 4 bases from J, the junction contained 5 bases not matched to a gene. Germline-derived CDR1 and CDR2 are SGHTA and FQGTGA. For the CDR3, the DNA is TGTGCCAGCTCCGGGACAGGGCTCACCGGGGAGCTGTTTTTT. Its protein is CASSGTGLTGELFF.

Remarks on this clonotype: An end of the junction does not agree with germline; a read error may underlie this. The chain combines TRBV12-3 or TRBV12-4 with TRBJ2-7, with D perhaps matching TRBD1 (5 bases). The CDR3 length is 12 residues. This chain's CDR3 is CSSSPQVVEQYF. Here the CDR3 DNA reads TGTTCCAGCAGCCCACAGGTCGTCGAGCAGTACTTC.

This clonotype appeared a few times. The rearrangement uses TRBV7-2 and TRBJ2-7; D is uncertain. CDR3 length: 14 amino acids. V lost 1 base and J 2 bases, leaving 9 bases between the germline ends. Germline CDR1 is SGHTA and CDR2 is FQGNSA. CDR3 loop: CASSLVVQAYEQYF. CDR3 nucleotides: TGTGCCAGCAGCTTAGTTGTGCAGGCCTACGAGCAGTACTTC.

The rearrangement joins TRBV12-3 or TRBV12-4 to TRBJ1-2; D might be TRBD1 (5 bases). This CDR3 region has 13 residues. V lost 2 bases to trimming and J lost 5 bases, with 9 bases between them. CDR3 sequence reads: CASSLYSGYGYTF. The CDR3 DNA reads as TGTGCCAGCAGTTTATACTCAGGGTATGGCTACACCTTC.

In its sample, this clonotype was seen a few times. The chain uses TRBV5-1 and TRBJ2-7; the D is unclear. The CDR3 length is 12 residues. CDR1 is SGHRS, CDR2 YFSETQ, per germline. Trimming shortened V by 6 bases and J by 0 bases, and 7 bases separated the two germline ends. The CDR3 reads CASTSDSYEQYF. CDR3 DNA sequence: TGCGCCAGCACATCCGACTCCTACGAGCAGTACTTC.

This clonotype was seen repeatedly, ten times or more. CDR3 sequence: CASSEYVRDYEQYF. CDR3 bases: TGTGCCAGCAGTGAATATGTCAGAGACTACGAGCAGTACTTC. The gene calls are TRBV6-1 and TRBJ2-7; D remains unclear. This CDR3 has 14 residues. V lost 2 bases and J lost 3, with 11 bases in between. Germline CDR1 MNHNS, CDR2 SASEGT.

In its sample, this clonotype was seen many times. The chain carries TRBV10-3 and TRBJ2-1, with D possibly called TRBD1 or TRBD2 (5 bases each). Germline loops: CDR1 ENHRY, CDR2 SYGVKD. Trimming stripped 0 bases from V and 7 bases from J, with 13 bases between. The CDR3 sequence is 15 residues long. The CDR3 loop reads CAISESDGGGNEQFF. The CDR3 DNA follows: TGTGCCATCAGTGAGTCGGACGGTGGGGGTAATGAGCAGTTCTTC.

This chain joins TRBV12-3 or TRBV12-4 and TRBJ2-7; 7 positions match TRBD1. Trimming took 6 bases from V and 7 from J; bases not matched to a gene: 9. The CDR3 is made up of 13 amino acids. The CDR3 DNA follows: TGTGCCAGCAGAGATACAGGGGTAAGAGAGCAGTACTTC. Residues: CASRDTGVREQYF.

V is TRBV24-1 and J is TRBJ2-3; D is uncertain. V was cut by 4 bases and J by 1 base, with 14 bases left in between. From germline, CDR1 is KGHDR and CDR2 SFDVKD. The CDR3 has 16 residues. CDR3 sequence (DNA): TGTGCCACCAGTGACCCTCCGGCTAGGGGCACAGATACGCAGTATTTT. As protein: CATSDPPARGTDTQYF.

This clonotype appeared a few times. The chain is built from TRBV7-6 and TRBJ2-1; 13 bases are a match to TRBD2. In germline, CDR1 is SGHVS, CDR2 FNYEAQ. The CDR3 length is 18 residues. V trimming: 7 bases; J trimming: 0 bases; junction bases outside the gene matches: 9. In nucleotides, the CDR3 is TGTGCCAGCACCCGACTAGCGGGGGGCCAGAGCTCCTACAATGAGCAGTTCTTC. Its translation is CASTRLAGGQSSYNEQFF.

The gene calls are TRBV25-1 and TRBJ1-4; no clear D. Germline V lookup: CDR1 MGHDK, CDR2 SYGVNS. CDR3 size: 12 residues. V was shortened by 4 bases and J by 7 bases, with 7 bases between the two germline ends. CDR3: CASSVSTEKLFF. The CDR3, as DNA: TGTGCCAGCAGTGTGTCCACTGAAAAACTGTTTTTT.